Below are 29 T cell receptor beta chains sequenced from a single sample in a study of regulatory T cells in long-lasting Graves disease. The sample's time point: newly diagnosed GD, antithyroid drugs for less than 3 months. Extracted RNA from PBMCs served as the source of the TCR library. Construction of TCR beta libraries relied on iRepertoire HTBI primers and on Arm-PCR targeting CDR3 regions. TCRdb re-analysed the multiplex PCR reads in MiXCR, keeping a single row per CDR3 protein. The sample shows around 500,000 distinct CDR3 sequences, roughly a sixth of them seen only once. The data also belong to a second study, concerning T cells in Graves' hyperthyroidism and ophthalmopathy.

The input for sequencing was peripheral blood mononuclear cells (PBMCs), taken at new diagnosis, from a patient treated with antithyroid drugs. All receptors come from a woman aged 35-65 years with Graves disease.

This clonotype was picked up many times. V is TRBV18 and J is TRBJ2-3; no clear D. With 3 bases removed from V and 4 bases from J, the gap between germline ends came to 11 bases. This CDR3 has 14 residues. Germline lookup yields CDR1 KGHSH and CDR2 LQKENI. The CDR3 sequence is CASSPWSEADTQYF. CDR3 DNA sequence: TGTGCCAGCTCACCTTGGTCCGAGGCAGATACGCAGTATTTT. Full variable domain (rest looked up from reference TRBV18 and TRBJ2-3): NAGVMQNPRHLVRRRGQEARLRCSPMKGHSHVYWYRQLPEEGLKFMVYLQKENIIDESGMPKERFSAEFPKEGPSILRIQQVVRGDSAAYFCASSPWSEADTQYFGPGTRLTVL.

A word on this clonotype: This may come from a read error, since a much larger clone is one base off. This chain uses TRBV10-1 with TRBJ2-3; no reliable D call. With 6 bases removed from V and 4 bases from J, the gap between germline ends came to 11 bases. The CDR3 spans 13 residues. Germline V lookup: CDR1 WNHNN, CDR2 SYGVQD (reference sequence). The CDR3 loop is CASSPMFADTQYF. The CDR3 nucleotides read TGCGCCAGCAGCCCGATGTTCGCAGATACGCAGTATTTT.

This clonotype showed up many times. This chain connects TRBV20-1 to TRBJ1-4; no definite D call. Germline loops: CDR1 DFQATT, CDR2 SNEGSKA (reference sequence). With 6 bases removed from V and 3 bases from J, the gap between germline ends came to 11 bases. The CDR3 loop spans 13 amino acids. Written as DNA, the CDR3 is TGCAGTGCAAGGGCGTCTCCTAATGAAAAACTGTTTTTT. Amino acid sequence: CSARASPNEKLFF.

This clonotype was counted ten times or more. This rearrangement joins TRBV5-1 to TRBJ2-1; D call uncertain. This CDR3 contains 17 residues. From germline, CDR1 is SGHRS and CDR2 YFSETQ. The ends were cut back, 4 bases at V and 7 bases at J, with 24 bases in the middle. CDR3 sequence (DNA): TGCGCCAGCAGCCCCAGGAGAGGTACCTACATCTGGAATGAGCAGTTCTTC. It codes for CASSPRRGTYIWNEQFF.

J is TRBJ2-3 and V is TRBV20-1; the match to TRBD2 covers 7 bases. V was pared by 4 bases and J by 3 bases, with 7 bases of the junction left unmatched. Germline V CDR1 and CDR2: DFQATT, SNEGSKA (reference sequence). The CDR3 is 14 residues long. CDR3 bases: TGCAGTGCTATTATTGGGGGGGGAACAGATACGCAGTATTTT. Protein: CSAIIGGGTDTQYF.

CDR3 bases: TGTGCCAGCAGTTGGGGGGGGGATGGTCGGGGCTACGAGCAGTACTTC. It is translated as CASSWGGDGRGYEQYF. The rearrangement uses TRBV28 and TRBJ2-7; TRBD2 agrees at 7 bases. The J segment lost 3 bases and the V segment lost 4 bases, leaving 12 bases of the junction unmatched. The germline V gene has CDR1 MDHEN and CDR2 SYDVKM. This CDR3 is built from 16 residues. The whole variable domain, remainder taken from reference TRBV28 and TRBJ2-7, is DVKVTQSSRYLVKRTGEKVFLECVQDMDHENMFWYRQDPGLGLRLIYFSYDVKMKEKGDIPEGYSVSREKKERFSLILESASTNQTSMYLCASSWGGDGRGYEQYFGPGTRLTVT.

The chain links TRBV7-9 to TRBJ1-4; 8 bases match TRBD1. Germline V lookup: CDR1 SEHNR, CDR2 FQNEAQ (reference sequence). This CDR3 has 14 amino acids. The J segment lost 3 bases and the V segment lost 5 bases, leaving 2 bases of the junction unmatched. In nucleotides, the CDR3 is TGTGCCAGCAGCAAGACAGGGGCTAATGAAAAACTGTTTTTT. This translates into CASSKTGANEKLFF. Supplemented by reference TRBV7-9 and TRBJ1-4, the full variable domain reads DTGVSQNPRHKITKRGQNVTFRCDPISEHNRLYWYRQTLGQGPEFLTYFQNEAQLEKSRLLSDRFSAERPKGSFSTLEIQRTEQGDSAMYLCASSKTGANEKLFFGSGTQLSVL.

This clonotype occurred many times. The chain recombines TRBV28 with TRBJ2-7, with D tentatively TRBD1 or TRBD2 (5 bases each). Germline CDR1 MDHEN, CDR2 SYDVKM. There are 11 residues in the CDR3. Trimming removed 7 bases from V and 7 bases from J, with 11 bases in between. In DNA, the CDR3 is TGTGCCAGCATCTTGGGGGTTGAGCAGTACTTC. Protein: CASILGVEQYF.

Of note for this clonotype: One base away lies a much larger clone, so this may be a sequencing read error. This sequence joins TRBV10-1 and TRBJ2-7; tentative D call: TRBD1 (6 bases). From germline, CDR1 is WNHNN and CDR2 SYGVQD (reference sequence). With 3 bases removed from V and 2 bases from J, the gap between germline ends came to 11 bases. The CDR3 extends over 14 amino acids. The CDR3 sequence is CASSDRQGTYEQYF. DNA for the CDR3: TGCGCCAGCAGTGATAGGCAGGGGACCTACGAGCAGTACTTC.

The V gene is TRBV24-1, the J gene TRBJ2-2; 8 bases map to TRBD1. Germline CDR1 reads KGHDR; CDR2 reads SFDVKD. CDR3 length: 18 residues. The V and J ends lost 5 bases and 3 bases, in that order; junction bases with no gene match: 13. The CDR3: CATSAPAGGGTDTGELFF. In DNA form, the CDR3 reads TGTGCCACCAGTGCTCCCGCAGGGGGCGGCACGGACACCGGGGAGCTGTTTTTT.

This clonotype was seen ten or more times. The rearrangement joins TRBV7-9 to TRBJ2-2; tentatively, D is TRBD1 (6 bases). The length of the CDR3 is 13 residues. Trimming took off 5 bases at V and 7 bases at J, with 11 bases between the two ends. Germline CDR1 reads SEHNR; CDR2 reads FQNEAQ (reference sequence). The CDR3 spells CASSVQGHGELFF. CDR3 bases: TGTGCCAGCAGCGTACAGGGACACGGGGAGCTGTTTTTT.

This clonotype was seen a handful of times. This rearrangement joins TRBV12-3 or TRBV12-4 to TRBJ2-1; D is unclear. The length of the CDR3 is 11 residues. Trimming took off 1 base at V and 14 bases at J, with 9 bases between the two ends. The CDR3 region is CASSLGRLKFF. In nucleotides, the CDR3 is TGTGCCAGCAGTTTAGGGCGTTTGAAGTTCTTC.

This clonotype appeared a few times. The rearrangement uses TRBV10-3 and TRBJ2-1; 13 bases are a match to TRBD2. CDR1 and CDR2 (germline): ENHRY, SYGVKD. The CDR3 length is 16 residues. The V and J ends lost 2 bases and 7 bases, in that order; junction bases with no gene match: 5. This CDR3 is CAISETSGGGLNEQFF. The CDR3 nucleotides read TGTGCCATCAGTGAGACTAGCGGGGGGGGCTTAAATGAGCAGTTCTTC.

This clonotype was detected only a few times. This sequence joins TRBV28 and TRBJ1-5; D possibly corresponds to TRBD1 (6 bases). CDR1 is MDHEN and CDR2 is SYDVKM in the germline V gene. V gave up 3 bases and J gave up 9 bases, with 15 bases separating them. CDR3 size: 14 residues. The CDR3 reads CASSFTGPGGPQHF. CDR3 sequence (DNA): TGTGCCAGCAGTTTTACAGGGCCTGGGGGGCCCCAGCATTTT.

At least ten counts were recorded for this clonotype. The chain links TRBV2 to TRBJ1-5; the D gene is possibly TRBD1 (5 bases). CDR3 length equals 16 residues. With 7 bases removed from V and 4 bases from J, the gap between germline ends came to 20 bases. Per the germline V gene, CDR1 is SNHLY and CDR2 is FYNNEI. CDR3 residues: CASTGTRAGWNQPQHF. CDR3 sequence (DNA): TGTGCCAGCACCGGGACCAGGGCCGGGTGGAATCAGCCCCAGCATTTT.

This chain joins TRBV5-1 and TRBJ2-1; 9 bases match TRBD1. V shed 4 bases and J 6 bases; nucleotides not matched to a gene: 11. The CDR3 has 16 residues. Germline V gene lookup returns CDR1 SGHRS and CDR2 YFSETQ. This CDR3 reads CASSPRGQGSFNEQFF. CDR3 nucleotides: TGCGCCAGCAGCCCCAGGGGACAGGGCAGTTTCAATGAGCAGTTCTTC.

This clonotype was detected ten times or more. The chain links TRBV20-1 to TRBJ1-1; tentatively, D is TRBD1 (5 bases). CDR1 DFQATT and CDR2 SNEGSKA come from the germline V gene (reference sequence). The CDR3 totals 14 residues. V was clipped by 5 bases and J by 2 bases, with 15 bases between them. The CDR3 DNA is TGCAGTGCTCCAATGGGGGACGGTAACACTGAAGCTTTCTTT. Encoded protein: CSAPMGDGNTEAFF.

CDR3 sequence reads: CSAGELAKNIQYF. Written as DNA, the CDR3 is TGCAGCGCGGGGGAATTAGCCAAAAACATTCAGTACTTC. The chain recombines TRBV29-1 with TRBJ2-4, with a tentative D call TRBD2 (6 bases). V was clipped by 7 bases and J by 0 bases, with 10 bases between them. Germline V lookup: CDR1 SQVTM, CDR2 ANQGSEA. This CDR3 contains 13 residues.

There are many counts of this clonotype. The CDR3 region is CASSLERGGDTQYF. DNA for the CDR3: TGTGCCAGCAGCCTTGAAAGGGGAGGCGATACGCAGTATTTT. V and J are TRBV11-2 and TRBJ2-3; D may be TRBD2 (6 bases). The germline gives CDR1 SGHAT, CDR2 FQNNGV. This CDR3 is built from 14 residues. The V end lost 5 bases, the J end lost 6 bases, and 15 bases lay between the germline ends.

This clonotype was observed at least ten times. The V and J genes are TRBV11-2 and TRBJ2-7; maybe TRBD2 (5 bases). This CDR3 is built from 14 residues. CDR1 is SGHAT and CDR2 is FQNNGV in the germline V gene. Trimming took off 5 bases at V and 5 bases at J, with 16 bases between the two ends. The CDR3 protein is CASSPNLRGNEQYF. The DNA for the CDR3 is TGTGCCAGCAGCCCGAACCTCAGAGGGAACGAGCAGTACTTC.

The rearrangement joins TRBV5-4 to TRBJ1-2, with 7 bases aligning to TRBD1. The CDR3 length is 14 residues. With 4 bases clipped from V and 3 bases from J, the junction kept 6 bases outside the gene matches. CDR1 and CDR2 (germline): SGHNT, YYREEE (reference sequence). CDR3 DNA sequence: TGTGCCAGCAGCCCCTTAGGGACAGACTATGGCTACACCTTC. It codes for CASSPLGTDYGYTF.

This clonotype was found many times. The chain links TRBV12-5 to TRBJ1-5; D unclear. Germline V gives CDR1 LGHNT, CDR2 FRNRAP. The length of the CDR3 is 15 residues. With 3 bases removed from V and 1 base from J, the gap between germline ends came to 10 bases. The chain's CDR3 is CASGLEGGSNQPQHF. As DNA, the CDR3 is TGTGCTAGTGGTTTAGAGGGAGGAAGCAATCAGCCCCAGCATTTT.

The V and J genes are TRBV6-1 and TRBJ2-7; D may be TRBD2 (6 bases). The CDR3 consists of 14 residues. Trimming took 6 bases from V and 3 from J, leaving 15 bases between them. Germline CDR1 MNHNS, CDR2 SASEGT. The CDR3 reads CASRPGGDLYEQYF. The CDR3 nucleotides are TGTGCCAGCAGGCCTGGAGGGGATCTCTACGAGCAGTACTTC.

The table lists this clonotype with a few counts. This may come from a read error, since a much larger clone is one base off. A read error is likely, as this CDR3 ends without the conserved phenylalanine or tryptophan. The V gene is TRBV11-2, the J gene TRBJ2-7; TRBD2 matches at 8 bases. V was clipped by 5 bases and J by 5 bases; unmatched bases: 11. Germline CDR1 reads SGHAT; CDR2 reads FQNNGV. The CDR3 extends over 15 amino acids. CDR3 nucleotide sequence: TGTGCCAGCAGCATTACCTCGGGGGGGTGGAACGAGCAGTACCTC. It translates to CASSITSGGWNEQYL.

This clonotype turned up a few times. A much more abundant neighbour one base away suggests this may be a read error. Because the CDR3 is missing its conserved closing phenylalanine or tryptophan, this is likely a read error. The V gene is TRBV2, the J gene TRBJ1-1; D is uncertain. V lost 2 bases and J lost 4, with 8 bases in between. Germline V lookup: CDR1 SNHLY, CDR2 FYNNEI. The length of the CDR3 is 13 residues. The CDR3, as DNA: TGTGCCAGCAGTGAACTGGGGAGCACTGAAGCTTTCTCT. Protein sequence: CASSELGSTEAFS.

This clonotype was counted at least ten times. The chain recombines TRBV18 with TRBJ1-2; maybe TRBD1 (5 bases). Germline values: CDR1 KGHSH, CDR2 LQKENI. Trimming left V 4 bases short and J 6 bases short, with 15 bases between. The CDR3 has 14 residues. The CDR3 nucleotides read TGTGCCAGCTCACTAACCGAAGGGGCGGATGGCTACACCTTC. Translation: CASSLTEGADGYTF.

This clonotype was detected only a few times. CDR3 loop: CASSSHSDSNQPQHF. DNA of the CDR3: TGTGCCAGCAGCTCCCACAGCGATAGCAATCAGCCCCAGCATTTT. The chain carries TRBV7-2 and TRBJ1-5; no clear D gene. The CDR3 is 15 residues long. Germline assignment: CDR1 SGHTA and CDR2 FQGNSA. The V end was cut by 4 bases, the J end by 0 bases, with 10 bases between.

The rearrangement uses TRBV4-1 and TRBJ2-7; no definite D call. Germline V gene sequence: CDR1 MGHRA, CDR2 YSYEKL. CDR3 length equals 14 residues. Trimming cost V 0 bases and J 6 bases, with 12 bases left between them. The CDR3 loop is CASSQDFRLSEQYF. DNA for the CDR3: TGCGCCAGCAGCCAAGATTTCCGCCTCAGCGAGCAGTACTTC.

V is TRBV11-2 and J is TRBJ2-1; 12 bases agree with TRBD2. This CDR3 is built from 17 residues. The germline V gene has CDR1 SGHAT and CDR2 FQNNGV. V trimming: 0 bases; J trimming: 7 bases; junction bases outside the gene matches: 7. CDR3 residues: CASSLEGTSGGLNEQFF. Written as DNA, the CDR3 is TGTGCCAGCAGCTTAGAGGGAACTAGCGGGGGGTTGAATGAGCAGTTCTTC.